The T cell receptor beta chain under discussion was sequenced for a study of T cells in Graves' hyperthyroidism and ophthalmopathy. Study-wide findings and caveats: Most clonotypes that expanded in the thyroid above 0.001 also showed up in blood.

Each diagnosis was grounded in clinical symptoms, serum thyroxine and TRAb, thyroid ultrasound, and orbital computed tomography. It was 8 to 10 ml of fresh peripheral blood that supplied the PBMCs. The source material, RNA transcripts, was used to amplify TCR beta CDR3 regions. First-round RT-PCR with HTBI primers amplified the TCR CDR3 region. Each CDR3 protein is one row after TCRdb ran MiXCR on the multiplex PCR reads. The table records approximately 400,000 distinct CDR3 sequences, roughly 14% of them present only once. V lost 6 bases and J lost 0, with 15 bases in between. CDR1 MNHEY and CDR2 SMNVEV come from the germline V gene (reference sequence). The CDR3 is 16 residues long. The sample holds many counts of this clonotype. What it binds is not known.

The chain joins TRBV27 to TRBJ2-1; either TRBD1 or TRBD2 may fit D (5 bases each). The source material was blood. This receptor was identified in a man aged 25-45 years with Graves' hyperthyroidism that later progressed to Graves' ophthalmopathy. The CDR3 region has the DNA TGTGCCAGCAGCCCCAGGGACCCTAGCTCCTACAATGAGCAGTTCTTC. As protein: CASSPRDPSSYNEQFF.